The present T cell receptor beta chain was sequenced within a study of cytomegalovirus exposure and HLA in healthy donors. Study-wide points: There were reportedly fewer N-insertions in an Asian-associated ancestry cluster than the roughly 670-donor mean, in a later analysis. High specificity and sensitivity for cytomegalovirus status were reported for the classifier. Looking again later, the authors saw that most CMV-associated TCR beta chains seemed HLA-restricted. In a later analysis, approximately 18,000 TCR beta sequences were associated with HLA alleles at 0.05 false discovery rate.

This CDR3 contains 15 residues. Germline V gene data show CDR1 as WSHSY and CDR2 as SAAADI. Trimming at V came to 8 bases and at J to 5 bases, leaving 11 bases not matched to a gene. The PCR ran on 60 Vbeta and 13 Jbeta primers. Sequenced by immunoSEQ multiplex PCR; TCRdb stores in-frame clones only, minus some. The table lists about 250,000 clones, under 80% of them singletons. On this clone: Its specificity is unknown.

The sample consisted of PBMCs. The chain uses TRBV10-2 and TRBJ2-3; 9 bases align to TRBD2. This TCR came from a female donor in good health and CMV-seronegative. The CDR3 reads CASEGETSGKDTQYF. CDR3 bases: TGCGCCAGCGAGGGTGAGACTAGCGGAAAAGATACGCAGTATTTT.